This T cell receptor beta chain was recovered during a study of tumor and adjacent non-tumor tissue in lung cancer. General study findings and limits: Tumor tissue had significantly higher TCR diversity than normal lung. Normal lung showed higher cumulative top 100 clone frequency than tumor.

This sample's RNA came from whole unsorted tissue. The germline V gene encodes CDR1 SGHDT and CDR2 YYEEEE. V was trimmed by 4 bases and J by 2 bases, leaving 10 bases between them. The CDR3 has 13 residues. A modified ARM-PCR protocol with three rounds of nested PCR amplified TCRbeta. MiXCR, run by TCRdb on the multiplex PCR reads, gives a single entry per CDR3 protein. The profile shows 65,000 to 70,000 distinct CDR3 sequences, just under 60% of them singletons. As concerns this clonotype: Its specificity is not known.

V and J are TRBV5-6 and TRBJ2-7, with a possible D match to TRBD1 (6 bases). This sequence was found in a man over 45 with non-small cell lung cancer. Sequencing was performed on lung tumor tissue. In DNA, the CDR3 is TGTGCCAGCAGCCGTGGACAGCCCTACGAGCAGTACTTC. Translation: CASSRGQPYEQYF.